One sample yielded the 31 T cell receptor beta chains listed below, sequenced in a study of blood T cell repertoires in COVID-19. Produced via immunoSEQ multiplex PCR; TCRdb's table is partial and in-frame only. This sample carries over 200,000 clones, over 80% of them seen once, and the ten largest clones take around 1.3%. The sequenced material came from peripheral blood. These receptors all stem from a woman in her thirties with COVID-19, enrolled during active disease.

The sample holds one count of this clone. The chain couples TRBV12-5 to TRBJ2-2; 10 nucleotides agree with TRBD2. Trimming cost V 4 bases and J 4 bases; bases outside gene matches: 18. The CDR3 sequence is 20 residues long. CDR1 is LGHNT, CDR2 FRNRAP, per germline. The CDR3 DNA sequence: TGTGCTAGTGGTTCTCGGCTGTGGACTAGCGGTGAACAGAGCACCGGGGAGCTGTTTTTT. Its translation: CASGSRLWTSGEQSTGELFF.

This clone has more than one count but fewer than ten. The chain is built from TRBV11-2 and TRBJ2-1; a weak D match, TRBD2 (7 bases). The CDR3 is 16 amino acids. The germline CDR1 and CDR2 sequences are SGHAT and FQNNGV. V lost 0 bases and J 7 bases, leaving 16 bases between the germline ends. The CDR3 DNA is TGTGCCAGCAGCTTAGATCTTGTGGGGGGGCGTAATGAGCAGTTCTTC. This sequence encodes CASSLDLVGGRNEQFF.

CDR3 sequence (DNA): TGTGCCAGCAGTTTAACAGGGCGCTTTGAAAAACTGTTTTTT. It yields the protein CASSLTGRFEKLFF. The gene calls are TRBV28 and TRBJ1-4, with D possibly matching TRBD1 (6 bases). CDR3 length: 14 amino acids. Germline V gene sequence: CDR1 MDHEN, CDR2 SYDVKM. The V end was cut by 2 bases, the J end by 7 bases, with 11 bases between.

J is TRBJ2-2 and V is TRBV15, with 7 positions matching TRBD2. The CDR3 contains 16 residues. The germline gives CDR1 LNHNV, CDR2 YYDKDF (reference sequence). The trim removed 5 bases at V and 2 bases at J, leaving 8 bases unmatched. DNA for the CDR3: TGTGCCACCAGCCGGACTAGGCGGGGTAACACCGGGGAGCTGTTTTTT. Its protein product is CATSRTRRGNTGELFF.

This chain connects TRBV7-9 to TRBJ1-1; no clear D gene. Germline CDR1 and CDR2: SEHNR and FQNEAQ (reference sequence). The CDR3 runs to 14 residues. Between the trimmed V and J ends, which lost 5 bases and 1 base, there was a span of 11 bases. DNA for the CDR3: TGTGCCAGCAGCCCCCGTATGCGGAACACTGAAGCTTTCTTT. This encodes CASSPRMRNTEAFF.

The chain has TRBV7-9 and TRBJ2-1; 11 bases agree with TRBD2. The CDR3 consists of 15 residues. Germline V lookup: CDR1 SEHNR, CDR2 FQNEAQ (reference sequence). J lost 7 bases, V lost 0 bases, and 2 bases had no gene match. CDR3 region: CASSLAVAGGNEQFF. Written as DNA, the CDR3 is TGTGCCAGCAGCTTAGCGGTAGCGGGAGGGAATGAGCAGTTCTTC.

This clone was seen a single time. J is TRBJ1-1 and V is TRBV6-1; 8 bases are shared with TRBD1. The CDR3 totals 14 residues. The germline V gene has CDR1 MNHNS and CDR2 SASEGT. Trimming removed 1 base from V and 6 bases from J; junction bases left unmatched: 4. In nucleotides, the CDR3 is TGTGCCAGCAGTGAAGGGACAGGGAGCGCTGAAGCTTTCTTT. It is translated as CASSEGTGSAEAFF.

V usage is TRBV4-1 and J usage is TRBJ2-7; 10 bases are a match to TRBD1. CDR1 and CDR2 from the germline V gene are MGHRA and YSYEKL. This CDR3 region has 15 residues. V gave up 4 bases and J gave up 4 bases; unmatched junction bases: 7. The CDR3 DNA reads TGCGCCAGCAGCCGAGAGGACAGGGGGATATACGAGCAGTACTTC. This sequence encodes CASSREDRGIYEQYF.

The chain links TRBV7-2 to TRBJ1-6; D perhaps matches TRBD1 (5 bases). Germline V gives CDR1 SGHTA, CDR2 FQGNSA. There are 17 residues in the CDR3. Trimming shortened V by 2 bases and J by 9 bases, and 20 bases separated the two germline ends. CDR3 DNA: TGTGCCAGCAGCTTAAAGGTTCGGCGACAGAGACGTTCACCCCTCCACTTT. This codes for CASSLKVRRQRRSPLHF.

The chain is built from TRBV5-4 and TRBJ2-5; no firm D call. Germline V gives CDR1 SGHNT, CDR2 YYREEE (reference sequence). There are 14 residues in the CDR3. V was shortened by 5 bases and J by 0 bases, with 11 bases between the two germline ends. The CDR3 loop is CASSQIINQETQYF. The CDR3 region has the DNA TGTGCCAGCAGTCAGATTATAAACCAAGAGACCCAGTACTTC.

The CDR3 DNA is TGTGCCAGCAGGTCCGGAGAGAATGGCTACACCTTC. It translates to CASRSGENGYTF. The rearrangement uses TRBV2 and TRBJ1-2; D not certain. The CDR3 loop spans 12 amino acids. CDR1 is SNHLY and CDR2 is FYNNEI in the germline V gene. Deletions cut 6 bases from V and 6 bases from J, with 11 bases between.

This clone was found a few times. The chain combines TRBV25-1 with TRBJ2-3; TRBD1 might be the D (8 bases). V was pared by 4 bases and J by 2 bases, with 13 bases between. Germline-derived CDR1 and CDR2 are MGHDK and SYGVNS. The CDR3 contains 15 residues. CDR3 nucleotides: TGTGCCAGCAGTGGACAGGGGAGGGACACAGATACGCAGTATTTT. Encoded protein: CASSGQGRDTDTQYF. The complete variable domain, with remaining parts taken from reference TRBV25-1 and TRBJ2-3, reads EADIYQTPRYLVIGTGKKITLECSQTMGHDKMYWYQQDPGMELHLIHYSYGVNSTEKGDLSSESTVSRIRTEHFPLTLESARPSHTSQYLCASSGQGRDTDTQYFGPGTRLTVL.

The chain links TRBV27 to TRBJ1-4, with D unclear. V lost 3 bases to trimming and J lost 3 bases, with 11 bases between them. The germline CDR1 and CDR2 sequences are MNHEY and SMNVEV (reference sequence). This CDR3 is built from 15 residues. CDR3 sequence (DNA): TGTGCCAGCAGTTTGGGCCGAAGATCTAATGAAAAACTGTTTTTT. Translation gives CASSLGRRSNEKLFF.

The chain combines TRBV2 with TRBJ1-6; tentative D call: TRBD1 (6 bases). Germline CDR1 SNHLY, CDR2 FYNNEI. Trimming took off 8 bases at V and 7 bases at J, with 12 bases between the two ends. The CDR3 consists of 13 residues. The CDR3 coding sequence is TGTGCCAGCCAGGGGACGGGAAATTCACCCCTCCACTTT. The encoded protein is CASQGTGNSPLHF.

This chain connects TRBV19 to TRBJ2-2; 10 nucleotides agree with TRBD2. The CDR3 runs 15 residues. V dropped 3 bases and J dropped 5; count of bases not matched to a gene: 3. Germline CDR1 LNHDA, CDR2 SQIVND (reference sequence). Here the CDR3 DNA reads TGTGCCAGTAGTATCCAAGCGGGGGGGACCGGGGAGCTGTTTTTT. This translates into CASSIQAGGTGELFF. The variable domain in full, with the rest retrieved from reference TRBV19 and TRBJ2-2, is DGGITQSPKYLFRKEGQNVTLSCEQNLNHDAMYWYRQDPGQGLRLIYYSQIVNDFQKGDIAEGYSVSREKKESFPLTVTSAQKNPTAFYLCASSIQAGGTGELFFGEGSRLTVL.

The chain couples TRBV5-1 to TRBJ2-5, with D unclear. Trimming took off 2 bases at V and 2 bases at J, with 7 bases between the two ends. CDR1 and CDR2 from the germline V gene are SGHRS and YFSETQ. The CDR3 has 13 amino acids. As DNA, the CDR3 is TGCGCCAGCAGCTTCGAGTCACAAGAGACCCAGTACTTC. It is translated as CASSFESQETQYF. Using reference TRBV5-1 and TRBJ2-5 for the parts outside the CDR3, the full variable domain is KAGVTQTPRYLIKTRGQQVTLSCSPISGHRSVSWYQQTPGQGLQFLFEYFSETQRNKGNFPGRFSGRQFSNSRSEMNVSTLELGDSALYLCASSFESQETQYFGPGTRLLVL.

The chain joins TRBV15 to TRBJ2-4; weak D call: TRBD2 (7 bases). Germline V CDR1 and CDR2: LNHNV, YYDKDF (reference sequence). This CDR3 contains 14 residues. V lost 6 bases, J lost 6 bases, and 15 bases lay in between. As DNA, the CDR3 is TGTGCCACCAGTATAGACCGGGGGGCAAACATTCAGTACTTC. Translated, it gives CATSIDRGANIQYF.

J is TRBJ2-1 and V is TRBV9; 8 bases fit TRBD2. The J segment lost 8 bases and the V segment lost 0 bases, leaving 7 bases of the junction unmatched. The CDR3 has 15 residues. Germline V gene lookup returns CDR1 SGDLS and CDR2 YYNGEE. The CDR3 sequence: CASSVEGGRRDEQFF. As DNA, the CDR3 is TGTGCCAGCAGCGTAGAGGGCGGGAGGAGAGATGAGCAGTTCTTC.

The CDR3 is CASSLNRRNYGYTF. In DNA, the CDR3 is TGTGCCAGCAGTCTAAACAGGCGTAACTATGGCTACACCTTC. This chain links TRBV6-2 or TRBV6-3 with TRBJ1-2; tentatively, D is TRBD1 (5 bases). The CDR3 consists of 14 residues. Germline values: CDR1 MNHEY, CDR2 SVGEGT. Trimming left V 5 bases short and J 1 base short, with 11 bases between.

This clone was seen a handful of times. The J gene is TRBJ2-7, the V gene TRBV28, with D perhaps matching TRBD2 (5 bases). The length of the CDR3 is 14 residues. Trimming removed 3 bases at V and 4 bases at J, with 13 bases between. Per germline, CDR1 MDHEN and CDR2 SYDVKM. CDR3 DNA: TGTGCCAGCAGTTTGGGCCAGACTATTTACGAGCAGTACTTC. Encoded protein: CASSLGQTIYEQYF.

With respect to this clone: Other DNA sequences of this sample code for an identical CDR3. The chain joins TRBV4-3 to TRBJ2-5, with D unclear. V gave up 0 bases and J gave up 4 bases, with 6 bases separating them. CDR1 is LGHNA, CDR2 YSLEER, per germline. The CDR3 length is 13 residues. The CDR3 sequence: CASSQDRGETQYF. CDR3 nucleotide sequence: TGCGCCAGCAGCCAAGATCGCGGAGAGACCCAGTACTTC.

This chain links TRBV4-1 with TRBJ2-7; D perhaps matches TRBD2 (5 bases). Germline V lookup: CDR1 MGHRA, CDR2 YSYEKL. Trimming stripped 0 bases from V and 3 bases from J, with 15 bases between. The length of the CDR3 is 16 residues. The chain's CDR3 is CASSQDVSGVYYEQYF. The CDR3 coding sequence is TGCGCCAGCAGCCAAGATGTTTCCGGGGTTTACTACGAGCAGTACTTC.

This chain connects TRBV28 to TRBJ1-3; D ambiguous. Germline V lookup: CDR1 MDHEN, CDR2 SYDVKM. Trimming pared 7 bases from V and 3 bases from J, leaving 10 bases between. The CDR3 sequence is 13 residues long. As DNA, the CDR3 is TGTGCCAGCAAAAACCCAGGTGGAAACACCATATATTTT. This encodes CASKNPGGNTIYF.

CDR3 residues: CASSPGTSQETQYF. CDR3 nucleotide sequence: TGTGCCAGCAGCCCTGGGACTAGCCAAGAGACCCAGTACTTC. This sequence joins TRBV7-9 and TRBJ2-5; TRBD2 aligns across 8 bases. CDR1 and CDR2 from the germline V gene are SEHNR and FQNEAQ (reference sequence). The CDR3 covers 14 residues. Trimming cost V 5 bases and J 1 base; bases outside gene matches: 3. Together with reference TRBV7-9 and TRBJ2-5, the CDR3 gives the full variable domain: DTGVSQNPRHKITKRGQNVTFRCDPISEHNRLYWYRQTLGQGPEFLTYFQNEAQLEKSRLLSDRFSAERPKGSFSTLEIQRTEQGDSAMYLCASSPGTSQETQYFGPGTRLLVL.

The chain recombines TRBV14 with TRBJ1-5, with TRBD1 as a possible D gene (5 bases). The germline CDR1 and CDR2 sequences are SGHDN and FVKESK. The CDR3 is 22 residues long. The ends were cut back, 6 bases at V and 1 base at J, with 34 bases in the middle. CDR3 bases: TGTGCCAGCAGTTATGGGAAGACGCTCCTAGCGAAACTCGAGGGGAGCAATCAGCCCCAGCATTTT. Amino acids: CASSYGKTLLAKLEGSNQPQHF.

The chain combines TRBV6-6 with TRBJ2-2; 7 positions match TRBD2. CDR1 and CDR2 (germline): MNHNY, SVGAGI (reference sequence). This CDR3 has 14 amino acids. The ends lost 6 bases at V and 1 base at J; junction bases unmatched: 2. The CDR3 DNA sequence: TGTGCCAGCAGCCCGGGAGGGAACACCGGGGAGCTGTTTTTT. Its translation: CASSPGGNTGELFF.

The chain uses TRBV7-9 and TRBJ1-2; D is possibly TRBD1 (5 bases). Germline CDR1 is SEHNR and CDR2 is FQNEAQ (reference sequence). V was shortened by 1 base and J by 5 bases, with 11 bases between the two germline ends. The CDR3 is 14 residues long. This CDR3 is CASSLGWGEYGYTF. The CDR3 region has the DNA TGTGCCAGCAGCTTAGGATGGGGGGAGTATGGCTACACCTTC.

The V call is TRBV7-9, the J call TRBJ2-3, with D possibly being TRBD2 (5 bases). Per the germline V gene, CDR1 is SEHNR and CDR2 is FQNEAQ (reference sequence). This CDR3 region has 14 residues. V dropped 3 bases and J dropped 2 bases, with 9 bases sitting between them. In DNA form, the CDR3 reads TGTGCCAGCAGCTTTTTTAGCGCCACAGATACGCAGTATTTT. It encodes CASSFFSATDTQYF.

CDR3 coding DNA: TGTGCCAGCAGCTTAGATCCCCAAGGAGCTGAAGCTTTCTTT. Protein product: CASSLDPQGAEAFF. The chain is built from TRBV7-9 and TRBJ1-1, with D hard to call. This CDR3 contains 14 residues. Germline CDR1 is SEHNR and CDR2 is FQNEAQ (reference sequence). Trimming pared 1 base from V and 6 bases from J, leaving 12 bases between.

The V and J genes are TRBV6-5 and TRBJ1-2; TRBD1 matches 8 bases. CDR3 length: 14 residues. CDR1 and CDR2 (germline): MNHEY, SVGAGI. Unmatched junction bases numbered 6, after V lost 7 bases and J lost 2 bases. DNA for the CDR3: TGTGCCAGCACGGACAGGGAGGGGAACTATGGCTACACCTTC. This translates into CASTDREGNYGYTF.

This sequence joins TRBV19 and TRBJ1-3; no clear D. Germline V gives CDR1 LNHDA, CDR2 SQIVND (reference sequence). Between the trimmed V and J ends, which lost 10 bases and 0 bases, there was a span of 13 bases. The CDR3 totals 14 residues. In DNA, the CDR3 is TGTGCCACCGGGGAGGGCGTCTCTGGAAACACCATATATTTT. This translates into CATGEGVSGNTIYF.